This entry lists 17 T cell receptor beta chains sequenced from one sample in a study of graft-versus-host responses after intestinal transplantation. No antigen has been assigned to these receptors. Only in-frame clones appear in the TCRdb table, and some are missing; sequencing was by immunoSEQ multiplex PCR. The sample has tens of thousands of clones, approximately 96% seen once. The sequences come from unstimulated CD8+ T cells sorted from spleen or lymph node cells, collected before intestinal transplant. The source is a human donor who received an intestinal transplant.

This clone came up a few times. The chain has TRBV6-1 and TRBJ1-5, with 7 nucleotides matching TRBD1. V shed 2 bases, J shed 10 bases, and the junction held 11 bases outside the gene matches. Germline V CDR1 and CDR2: MNHNS, SASEGT. The CDR3 runs to 15 residues. As DNA, the CDR3 is TGTGCCAGCAGTGAAAGGGGCCAGGGGGGCTTTCCCCAGCATTTT. Translation gives CASSERGQGGFPQHF.

The chain is built from TRBV27 and TRBJ1-2; no definite D call. The ends were cut back, 2 bases at V and 1 base at J, with 11 bases in the middle. CDR3 length: 15 residues. The germline CDR1 and CDR2 sequences are MNHEY and SMNVEV (reference sequence). The CDR3 is CASSLNQRLNYGYTF. As DNA, the CDR3 is TGTGCCAGCAGTTTAAACCAGCGACTTAACTATGGCTACACCTTC.

The J gene is TRBJ2-3, the V gene TRBV27; TRBD2 matches 14 bases. V shed 5 bases and J 5 bases; nucleotides not matched to a gene: 6. The CDR3 has 16 residues. The germline V gene has CDR1 MNHEY and CDR2 SMNVEV (reference sequence). CDR3 nucleotides: TGTGCCAGCAGTCCTTGGACTAGCGGGAGGAGAGATACGCAGTATTTT. Translating gives CASSPWTSGRRDTQYF.

The gene calls are TRBV7-9 and TRBJ2-3; D is tentatively TRBD1 or TRBD2 (5 bases each). This CDR3 is built from 19 residues. Germline-derived CDR1 and CDR2 are SEHNR and FQNEAQ (reference sequence). Trimming removed 5 bases from V and 2 bases from J, with 26 bases in between. The CDR3 is CASSGSRQGPIENTDTQYF. The CDR3 region has the DNA TGTGCCAGCAGCGGGAGTCGTCAGGGCCCGATTGAGAACACAGATACGCAGTATTTT.

The chain recombines TRBV27 with TRBJ1-2; D is perhaps TRBD1 (6 bases). This CDR3 is 15 amino acids long. V gave up 7 bases and J gave up 2 bases, with 17 bases separating them. Germline CDR1 reads MNHEY; CDR2 reads SMNVEV (reference sequence). The CDR3 DNA reads as TGTGCCAGCACTTCCTCTGCGACAGGAAACTATGGCTACACCTTC. Its protein is CASTSSATGNYGYTF.

The gene calls are TRBV11-3 and TRBJ2-1; no definite D call. The CDR3 is 14 residues long. The germline CDR1 and CDR2 sequences are SGHNT and YENEEA. With 4 bases removed from V and 4 bases from J, the gap between germline ends came to 11 bases. For the CDR3, the DNA is TGTGCCAGCAGCTCGGCGAGTGGTTACAATGAGCAGTTCTTC. As protein: CASSSASGYNEQFF.

CDR3 DNA: TGTGCCAGCAGCTTGGGGACAGGCCGGAACACTGAAGCTTTCTTT. Residues: CASSLGTGRNTEAFF. The chain carries TRBV5-6 and TRBJ1-1; TRBD1 matches at 7 bases. Looked up from germline, CDR1 is SGHDT and CDR2 is YYEEEE. The CDR3 has 15 residues. With V trimmed by 0 bases and J by 1 base, 3 bases remained unmatched.

This clone appeared a single time. The V and J genes are TRBV6-1 and TRBJ2-3; no definite D call. V lost 0 bases and J 15 bases, leaving 7 bases between the germline ends. Per the germline V gene, CDR1 is MNHNS and CDR2 is SASEGT. The CDR3 runs 10 residues. In DNA, the CDR3 is TGTGCCAGCAGTGAAGCGCAAGAATATTTT. This sequence encodes CASSEAQEYF.

The chain uses TRBV5-4 and TRBJ1-3, with D possibly being TRBD1 (5 bases). The CDR3 is made up of 17 amino acids. Germline lookup yields CDR1 SGHNT and CDR2 YYREEE (reference sequence). Trimming took off 3 bases at V and 0 bases at J, with 16 bases between the two ends. The CDR3 coding sequence is TGTGCCAGCAGCTCCCTGGGGCATTCCCCCTCTGGAAACACCATATATTTT. Encoded protein: CASSSLGHSPSGNTIYF.

This chain connects TRBV4-2 to TRBJ2-7; 7 bases line up with TRBD2. This CDR3 has 16 amino acids. With 4 bases clipped from V and 4 bases from J, the junction kept 13 bases outside the gene matches. Germline lookup yields CDR1 LGHNA and CDR2 YNFKEQ. This CDR3 reads CASSPGTGGSPYEQYF. The CDR3 region has the DNA TGTGCCAGCAGCCCCGGGACTGGCGGGAGTCCATACGAGCAGTACTTC.

The chain is built from TRBV11-2 and TRBJ1-2; a possible D gene is TRBD1 (6 bases). Per germline, CDR1 SGHAT and CDR2 FQNNGV. V was trimmed by 3 bases and J by 4 bases, leaving 18 bases between them. The CDR3 extends over 16 amino acids. The CDR3 sequence: CASSLQEGVTLYGYTF. CDR3 DNA: TGTGCCAGCAGCTTGCAGGAGGGGGTTACTCTCTATGGCTACACCTTC.

The rearrangement joins TRBV9 to TRBJ2-5; TRBD1 matches 8 bases. In germline, CDR1 is SGDLS, CDR2 YYNGEE. Germline trimming cut 3 bases from V and 5 bases from J; bases unmatched to any gene: 12. This CDR3 spans 16 amino acids. CDR3 in DNA: TGTGCCAGCAGCGGCCCACGCCAGGGGGCAGGGGAGACCCAGTACTTC. This codes for CASSGPRQGAGETQYF.

The chain recombines TRBV27 with TRBJ1-5; TRBD1 agrees at 8 bases. V was pared by 6 bases and J by 2 bases, with 6 bases of the junction left unmatched. The germline CDR1 and CDR2 sequences are MNHEY and SMNVEV (reference sequence). There are 15 residues in the CDR3. The CDR3, as DNA: TGTGCCAGCAGCACCGGGACAGGCGGCAATCAGCCCCAGCATTTT. Translated: CASSTGTGGNQPQHF.

The chain couples TRBV25-1 to TRBJ2-5; possibly TRBD1 for D (6 bases). The CDR3 spans 14 residues. V lost 0 bases and J lost 8, with 13 bases in between. Germline values: CDR1 MGHDK, CDR2 SYGVNS. The CDR3 reads CASSEYQDRTTQYF. CDR3 bases: TGTGCCAGCAGTGAATACCAGGACAGAACCACCCAGTACTTC.

This rearrangement joins TRBV7-9 to TRBJ2-1, with 9 bases identical to TRBD2. V gave up 1 base and J gave up 10 bases; unmatched junction bases: 11. Germline CDR1 reads SEHNR; CDR2 reads FQNEAQ (reference sequence). This CDR3 is built from 16 residues. The CDR3 nucleotides are TGTGCCAGCAGCTTAGATTCGGGACTAGCAGGAGAAGAGCAGTTCTTC. Encoded protein: CASSLDSGLAGEEQFF.

The chain uses TRBV5-1 and TRBJ2-3, with 11 bases fitting TRBD1. Germline V CDR1 and CDR2: SGHRS, YFSETQ. The CDR3 sequence is 14 residues long. V lost 4 bases, J lost 6 bases, and 4 bases stayed unmatched. CDR3 amino acids: CASSRTGGVDTQYF. The DNA for the CDR3 is TGCGCCAGCAGCCGGACAGGGGGCGTGGATACGCAGTATTTT. Looking up the rest from reference TRBV5-1 and TRBJ2-3 gives the full variable domain: KAGVTQTPRYLIKTRGQQVTLSCSPISGHRSVSWYQQTPGQGLQFLFEYFSETQRNKGNFPGRFSGRQFSNSRSEMNVSTLELGDSALYLCASSRTGGVDTQYFGPGTRLTVL.

This sequence joins TRBV7-9 and TRBJ2-7; 8 positions agree with TRBD2. Germline values: CDR1 SEHNR, CDR2 FQNEAQ (reference sequence). The J segment lost 3 bases and the V segment lost 5 bases, leaving 3 bases of the junction unmatched. This CDR3 region has 13 residues. The CDR3 loop reads CASSMGLDYEQYF. The DNA for the CDR3 is TGTGCCAGCAGCATGGGACTAGACTACGAGCAGTACTTC.